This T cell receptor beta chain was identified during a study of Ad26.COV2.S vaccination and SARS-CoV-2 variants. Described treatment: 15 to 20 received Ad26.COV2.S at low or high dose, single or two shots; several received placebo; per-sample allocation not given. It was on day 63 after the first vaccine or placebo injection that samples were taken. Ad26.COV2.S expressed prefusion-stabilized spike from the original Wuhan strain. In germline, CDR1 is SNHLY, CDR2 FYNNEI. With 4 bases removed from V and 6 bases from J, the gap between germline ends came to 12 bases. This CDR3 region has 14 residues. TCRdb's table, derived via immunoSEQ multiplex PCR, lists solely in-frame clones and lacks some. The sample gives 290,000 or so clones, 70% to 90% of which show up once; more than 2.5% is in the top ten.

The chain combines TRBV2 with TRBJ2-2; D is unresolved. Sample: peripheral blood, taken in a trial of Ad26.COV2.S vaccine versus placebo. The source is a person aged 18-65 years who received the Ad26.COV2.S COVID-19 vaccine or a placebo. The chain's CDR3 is CASSGKSTAGELFF. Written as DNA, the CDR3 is TGTGCCAGCAGTGGAAAGTCAACCGCCGGGGAGCTGTTTTTT.